The 19 T cell receptor beta chains in this list originate from one sample, sequenced in a study of identical twins. TCRdb re-derived calls from the 5' RACE reads in MiXCR, one entry per CDR3 protein. The sample records 550,000 to 700,000 distinct CDR3 sequences, 9% to 10% being singletons. The data also belong to a second study, concerning yellow fever vaccine responses in identical twins.

The specimen sequenced was PBMCs. The receptors derive from a young woman in good health.

There are many counts of this clonotype. This chain uses TRBV10-3 with TRBJ1-1; 9 positions agree with TRBD1. The V gene end was trimmed by 3 bases and the J gene end by 7 bases; junction bases not matched to a gene: 12. There are 16 residues in the CDR3. Germline V gene sequence: CDR1 ENHRY, CDR2 SYGVKD. The CDR3 DNA reads TGTGCCATCAGTGACGGGACAGGGAGTGTGCGCGGTGAAGCTTTCTTT. Residues: CAISDGTGSVRGEAFF.

Only a few counts were recorded for this clonotype. The CDR3, as DNA: TGTGCCAGCAGGGTGACTAGCGGGAGTGCATATGAGCAGTTCTTC. Translation: CASRVTSGSAYEQFF. The genes are TRBV12-3 or TRBV12-4 and TRBJ2-1; 12 nucleotides match TRBD2. The CDR3 length is 15 residues. Trimming cost V 6 bases and J 8 bases; bases outside gene matches: 8.

V and J are TRBV2 and TRBJ1-2; D uncertain. CDR1 SNHLY and CDR2 FYNNEI come from the germline V gene. This CDR3 region has 17 residues. The ends were cut back, 2 bases at V and 2 bases at J, with 18 bases in the middle. This CDR3 reads CASSEPRAGPRNYGYTF. The CDR3 nucleotides are TGTGCCAGCAGTGAACCCCGGGCAGGCCCTCGGAACTATGGCTACACCTTC.

This clonotype was seen a few times. J is TRBJ2-7 and V is TRBV6-2 or TRBV6-3; weak D call: TRBD2 (5 bases). The V and J ends lost 7 bases and 2 bases respectively, with 15 bases between them. Germline values: CDR1 MNHEY, CDR2 SVGEGT. The CDR3 totals 14 residues. CDR3 protein: CASTIRGIAYEQYF. As DNA, the CDR3 is TGTGCCAGCACTATCCGGGGAATTGCCTACGAGCAGTACTTC.

This clonotype showed up many times. The chain links TRBV12-3 or TRBV12-4 to TRBJ2-1; the match to TRBD1 covers 8 bases. This CDR3 region has 14 residues. V was clipped by 6 bases and J by 5 bases; unmatched bases: 6. The CDR3, as DNA: TGTGCCAGCAGCGACAGGGGTTACGACAATGAGCAGTTCTTC. Translated, it gives CASSDRGYDNEQFF.

This clonotype was counted at least ten times. The genes are TRBV5-6 and TRBJ2-1; D is undetermined. The germline CDR1 and CDR2 sequences are SGHDT and YYEEEE. V was clipped by 3 bases and J by 5 bases, with 12 bases between them. The CDR3 is 14 residues long. The CDR3 region has the DNA TGTGCCAGCAGCTCCCTGTCCCATGACAATGAGCAGTTCTTC. It codes for CASSSLSHDNEQFF.

There are a few counts of this clonotype. V gene TRBV7-2 combines with J gene TRBJ2-3, with D possibly being TRBD1 or TRBD2 (6 bases each). The CDR3 has 17 residues. Germline V gene sequence: CDR1 SGHTA, CDR2 FQGNSA. Trimming took 3 bases from V and 7 from J, leaving 23 bases between them. This CDR3 is CASSFERLVGTHNTQYF. CDR3 DNA sequence: TGTGCCAGCAGCTTCGAGAGACTAGTGGGGACACATAATACGCAGTATTTT. Full variable domain (missing parts from reference TRBV7-2 and TRBJ2-3): GAGVSQSPSNKVTEKGKDVELRCDPISGHTALYWYRQSLGQGLEFLIYFQGNSAPDKSGLPSDRFSAERTGGSVSTLTIQRTQQEDSAVYLCASSFERLVGTHNTQYFGPGTRLTVL.

Only a few counts were recorded for this clonotype. V gene TRBV20-1 combines with J gene TRBJ2-5, with D possibly TRBD1 on 6 matching bases. The length of the CDR3 is 17 residues. Germline V gene lookup returns CDR1 DFQATT and CDR2 SNEGSKA (reference sequence). V lost 5 bases and J lost 1, with 23 bases in between. The CDR3 DNA reads TGCAGTGCTGAACCGGCACAGGGAAGGTCGTTCCAAGAGACCCAGTACTTC. This gives the protein CSAEPAQGRSFQETQYF.

This clonotype has a handful of counts. The chain links TRBV24-1 to TRBJ2-1; D is uncertain. V gave up 5 bases and J gave up 7 bases, with 11 bases separating them. This CDR3 contains 13 residues. Germline V gives CDR1 KGHDR, CDR2 SFDVKD. In DNA, the CDR3 is TGTGCCACCAGTGTCTCCCCTAGGAATGAGCAGTTCTTC. Translating gives CATSVSPRNEQFF.

This clonotype has ten or more counts. The genes are TRBV4-3 and TRBJ1-1; D not certain. V lost 1 base and J 7 bases, leaving 7 bases between the germline ends. This CDR3 has 12 residues. Germline V gene sequence: CDR1 LGHNA, CDR2 YSLEER. CDR3 sequence (DNA): TGCGCCAGCAGCCAAGGGCAATTTGAAGCTTTCTTT. It encodes CASSQGQFEAFF.

The sample holds many counts of this clonotype. The V and J genes are TRBV2 and TRBJ2-1, with TRBD1 identical over 9 bases. Unmatched junction bases numbered 9, after V lost 10 bases and J lost 8 bases. The CDR3 extends over 13 amino acids. Germline V gene data show CDR1 as SNHLY and CDR2 as FYNNEI. CDR3 region: CATKTGGLYEQFF. The CDR3 bases are TGTGCCACCAAGACAGGGGGGCTCTATGAGCAGTTCTTC.

V is TRBV4-3 and J is TRBJ2-7; D may be TRBD1 (5 bases). V gave up 0 bases and J gave up 3 bases, with 12 bases separating them. The germline CDR1 and CDR2 sequences are LGHNA and YSLEER. The CDR3 is 15 amino acids. DNA for the CDR3: TGCGCCAGCAGCCAAGAGGTCAGGGTCGGCTACGAGCAGTACTTC. Translating gives CASSQEVRVGYEQYF.

At least ten counts were recorded for this clonotype. The chain carries TRBV12-3 or TRBV12-4 and TRBJ2-1; TRBD1 matches 9 bases. The CDR3 runs to 15 residues. J lost 7 bases, V lost 1 base, and 5 bases had no gene match. The CDR3, as DNA: TGTGCCAGCAGTTTAGGCGGGACAGGGTGGAATGAGCAGTTCTTC. Encoded protein: CASSLGGTGWNEQFF.

This clonotype appeared a few times. The chain uses TRBV7-3 and TRBJ2-1; 10 positions agree with TRBD1. With V trimmed by 1 base and J by 5 bases, 8 bases remained unmatched. This CDR3 region has 17 residues. The germline V gene has CDR1 SGHTA and CDR2 FQGTGA. The CDR3 DNA follows: TGTGCCAGCAGCTTAAATGGAGGGACAGGGGCCAACAATGAGCAGTTCTTC. Translation gives CASSLNGGTGANNEQFF.

This chain links TRBV6-5 with TRBJ1-2; D may be TRBD1 (5 bases). Trimming shortened V by 2 bases and J by 8 bases, and 9 bases separated the two germline ends. The CDR3 length is 12 residues. Looked up from germline, CDR1 is MNHEY and CDR2 is SVGAGI. CDR3 sequence reads: CASSYGGLGYTF. The CDR3 nucleotides are TGTGCCAGCAGTTACGGGGGGTTGGGCTACACCTTC.

This clonotype has a count of ten or more. The chain links TRBV4-3 to TRBJ2-1; D gene unclear. The V gene's germline CDR1 is LGHNA and CDR2 YSLEER. The length of the CDR3 is 18 residues. Trimming removed 0 bases at V and 7 bases at J, with 22 bases between. CDR3 sequence: CASSQDGAFLSLRNEQFF. DNA for the CDR3: TGCGCCAGCAGCCAAGATGGTGCATTTCTATCCCTAAGGAATGAGCAGTTCTTC.

This clonotype has just a few counts. V and J are TRBV7-9 and TRBJ2-5; perhaps TRBD2 as D (6 bases). The CDR3 contains 16 residues. The germline gives CDR1 SEHNR, CDR2 FQNEAQ (reference sequence). Trimming removed 3 bases from V and 0 bases from J, with 14 bases in between. The CDR3 loop is CASSFPPPGDQETQYF. The CDR3 nucleotides read TGTGCCAGCAGCTTCCCGCCCCCGGGAGACCAAGAGACCCAGTACTTC.

This clonotype was counted at least ten times. The genes are TRBV5-1 and TRBJ2-3, with 9 bases that match TRBD2. The germline gives CDR1 SGHRS, CDR2 YFSETQ. J gave up 4 bases and V 2 bases, and 5 bases lay outside the gene matches. CDR3 length equals 15 residues. Here the CDR3 DNA reads TGCGCCAGCAGCTTTCCCCTAGCGGGGCCAGATACGCAGTATTTT. As protein: CASSFPLAGPDTQYF.

The sample holds a few counts of this clonotype. This chain links TRBV5-1 with TRBJ2-1, with 10 bases identical to TRBD2. The CDR3 loop spans 15 amino acids. V dropped 4 bases and J dropped 4; count of bases not matched to a gene: 5. In germline, CDR1 is SGHRS, CDR2 YFSETQ. This CDR3 reads CASSITSGIYNEQFF. The CDR3 bases are TGCGCCAGCAGCATAACTAGCGGGATTTACAATGAGCAGTTCTTC.